Each of the 8 T cell receptor beta chains below was sequenced from the same sample in a study of cytomegalovirus exposure and HLA in healthy donors. Use of 60 Vbeta and 13 Jbeta primers characterized the PCR. Sequencing used immunoSEQ multiplex PCR; TCRdb keeps in-frame clones, though not all of them. Among about 190,000 clones listed, about 87% were seen once. Material for sequencing was PBMCs. These receptors were taken from a man between 25 and 39 years old in good health and CMV-seronegative.

The V gene is TRBV15, the J gene TRBJ2-2, with TRBD2 identical over 7 bases. V shed 4 bases, J shed 4 bases, and the junction held 6 bases outside the gene matches. CDR1 is LNHNV, CDR2 YYDKDF, per germline (reference sequence). The CDR3 length is 15 residues. Written as DNA, the CDR3 is TGTGCCACCAGCACCTCTAGCGGAGCCACCGGGGAGCTGTTTTTT. Translated, it gives CATSTSSGATGELFF.

The rearrangement joins TRBV7-9 to TRBJ1-2; tentative D call: TRBD1 (6 bases). CDR3 length equals 18 residues. Germline V gives CDR1 SEHNR, CDR2 FQNEAQ (reference sequence). With 5 bases removed from V and 8 bases from J, the gap between germline ends came to 30 bases. The CDR3 DNA sequence: TGTGCCAGCAGCCAGGGGTCTGCCGGGGCCTCCGTAAATGGGGGCTACACCTTC. This translates into CASSQGSAGASVNGGYTF.

This chain connects TRBV7-9 to TRBJ2-1; tentative D call: TRBD2 (6 bases). With 2 bases removed from V and 7 bases from J, the gap between germline ends came to 12 bases. CDR1 SEHNR and CDR2 FQNEAQ come from the germline V gene (reference sequence). CDR3 size: 14 residues. This CDR3 is CASSLRPGVNEQFF. The CDR3 coding sequence is TGTGCCAGCAGCTTACGTCCGGGAGTGAATGAGCAGTTCTTC.

V and J are TRBV18 and TRBJ1-5; 9 bases line up with TRBD1. Germline V CDR1 and CDR2: KGHSH, LQKENI. The length of the CDR3 is 15 residues. V was clipped by 4 bases and J by 2 bases; unmatched bases: 3. This chain's CDR3 is CASSRGQGGNQPQHF. The CDR3 DNA follows: TGTGCCAGCTCACGGGGACAGGGAGGCAATCAGCCCCAGCATTTT.

The genes are TRBV7-9 and TRBJ2-1; 8 bases match TRBD2. This CDR3 has 15 residues. Germline V gene lookup returns CDR1 SEHNR and CDR2 FQNEAQ (reference sequence). Trimming took 3 bases from V and 8 from J; bases not matched to a gene: 9. The DNA for the CDR3 is TGTGCCAGCAGCTTGGGTACTAGCGGACTCGATGAGCAGTTCTTC. As protein: CASSLGTSGLDEQFF.

The gene calls are TRBV30 and TRBJ1-1; D is unresolved. Germline CDR1 reads GTSNPN; CDR2 reads SVGIG (reference sequence). This CDR3 has 13 amino acids. V shed 0 bases and J shed 3 bases, with 8 bases lying between them. CDR3 sequence (DNA): TGTGCCTGGAGTGTGCCGGGGTACACTGAAGCTTTCTTT. Translation gives CAWSVPGYTEAFF.

In its sample, this clone was seen once. This chain links TRBV4-3 with TRBJ1-2; a possible D gene is TRBD1 (5 bases). V shed 3 bases and J shed 9 bases, with 8 bases lying between them. Germline V gives CDR1 LGHNA, CDR2 YSLEER. The CDR3 sequence is 11 residues long. CDR3 nucleotide sequence: TGCGCCAGCAGCCACAGGGTGAGCTACACCTTC. Its protein product is CASSHRVSYTF.

The V call is TRBV4-2, the J call TRBJ2-7, with D maybe TRBD2 (6 bases). This CDR3 is 16 amino acids long. Germline CDR1 is LGHNA and CDR2 is YNFKEQ. Trimming pared 0 bases from V and 1 base from J, leaving 13 bases between. CDR3 region: CASSQDPPGGSYEQYF. CDR3 DNA: TGTGCCAGCAGCCAAGATCCCCCCGGGGGATCCTACGAGCAGTACTTC.